The 32 T cell receptor beta chains given below trace back to one sample, sequenced in a study of T cell responses to AZD1222 COVID-19 vaccine. Only in-frame clones appear in the TCRdb table, and some are missing; sequencing was by immunoSEQ multiplex PCR. The table has around 130,000 clones, roughly 90% seen once. The sequencing here drew on peripheral blood, taken 28 days after the second dose of the MenACWY control vaccine. Receptors were obtained from an adult who received the MenACWY meningococcal vaccine as a control.

The chain couples TRBV7-9 to TRBJ2-1; TRBD1 matches at 8 bases. CDR1 SEHNR and CDR2 FQNEAQ come from the germline V gene (reference sequence). CDR3 size: 14 residues. Germline trimming cut 7 bases from V and 3 bases from J; bases unmatched to any gene: 5. The CDR3, as DNA: TGTGCCAGCACCCAACAGGGGGACTACAATGAGCAGTTCTTC. Protein product: CASTQQGDYNEQFF.

This chain connects TRBV5-6 to TRBJ2-3, with TRBD1 matching 11 bases. CDR1 is SGHDT, CDR2 YYEEEE, per germline. The length of the CDR3 is 15 residues. J was trimmed by 2 bases and V by 7 bases; bases with no gene match: 6. CDR3 sequence reads: CASLDRGPFTDTQYF. The CDR3 DNA follows: TGTGCCAGCTTGGACAGGGGGCCCTTCACAGATACGCAGTATTTT.

The chain couples TRBV29-1 to TRBJ2-5; 7 nucleotides agree with TRBD1. The CDR3 has 15 amino acids. CDR1 is SQVTM and CDR2 is ANQGSEA in the germline V gene. Unmatched junction bases numbered 6, after V lost 0 bases and J lost 2 bases. For the CDR3, the DNA is TGCAGCGTTGAAGATTGGGCAGGGGGACAAGAGACCCAGTACTTC. Protein sequence: CSVEDWAGGQETQYF. The variable domain in full, completed from reference TRBV29-1 and TRBJ2-5, reads SAVISQKPSRDICQRGTSLTIQCQVDSQVTMMFWYRQQPGQSLTLIATANQGSEATYESGFVIDKFPISRPNLTFSTLTVSNMSPEDSSIYLCSVEDWAGGQETQYFGPGTRLLVL.

J is TRBJ1-1 and V is TRBV15; D gene ambiguous. CDR1 and CDR2 (germline): LNHNV, YYDKDF (reference sequence). Trimming took off 1 base at V and 3 bases at J, with 12 bases between the two ends. The CDR3 spans 15 residues. The CDR3 loop is CATSRGSDWDTEAFF. For the CDR3, the DNA is TGTGCCACCAGCAGAGGAAGTGACTGGGACACTGAAGCTTTCTTT.

CDR3 DNA sequence: TGTGCCAGCATCCGGGACTACTCCTACGAGCAGTACTTC. It is translated as CASIRDYSYEQYF. The chain combines TRBV6-5 with TRBJ2-7; 7 bases agree with TRBD2. J was trimmed by 0 bases and V by 7 bases; bases with no gene match: 3. Germline V gives CDR1 MNHEY, CDR2 SVGAGI. CDR3 length: 13 amino acids.

This clone occurred a few times. This chain uses TRBV21-1 with TRBJ2-5; the tabulated D call, TRBD2, remains unverified against the DNA. TRBV21-1 is reported as a pseudogene. This CDR3 contains 13 residues. The CDR3 spells CASSIIAQETQYF. The CDR3 DNA is TGTGCCAGCAGCATTATAGCCCAAGAGACCCAGTACTTC.

The rearrangement joins TRBV6-5 to TRBJ1-1; TRBD1 agrees at 9 bases. The CDR3 runs 14 residues. CDR1 and CDR2 (germline): MNHEY, SVGAGI. J was trimmed by 3 bases and V by 7 bases; bases with no gene match: 6. DNA of the CDR3: TGTGCCAGCACGGACAGGGGCCCTGACACTGAAGCTTTCTTT. Its translation is CASTDRGPDTEAFF.

This clone was observed a handful of times. This sequence joins TRBV28 and TRBJ1-2, with 8 bases lining up with TRBD1. The CDR3 runs 16 residues. Looked up from germline, CDR1 is MDHEN and CDR2 is SYDVKM. V gave up 3 bases and J gave up 3 bases; unmatched junction bases: 9. CDR3 in DNA: TGTGCCAGCAGTTTGACCCTGGGGACAGGTGACTATGGCTACACCTTC. Translated: CASSLTLGTGDYGYTF.

The rearrangement uses TRBV5-1 and TRBJ1-2, with D possibly TRBD1 on 5 matching bases. The germline gives CDR1 SGHRS, CDR2 YFSETQ. The length of the CDR3 is 16 residues. V was trimmed by 1 base and J by 0 bases, leaving 13 bases between them. CDR3 in amino acids: CASSLTGRESNYGYTF. The CDR3 DNA reads as TGCGCCAGCAGCTTGACAGGACGGGAGTCTAACTATGGCTACACCTTC. Complete variable domain (other parts from reference TRBV5-1 and TRBJ1-2): KAGVTQTPRYLIKTRGQQVTLSCSPISGHRSVSWYQQTPGQGLQFLFEYFSETQRNKGNFPGRFSGRQFSNSRSEMNVSTLELGDSALYLCASSLTGRESNYGYTFGSGTRLTVV.

The CDR3 reads CASVSAGITGELFF. Here the CDR3 DNA reads TGTGCCAGCGTTTCGGCGGGGATCACCGGGGAGCTGTTTTTT. V usage is TRBV2 and J usage is TRBJ2-2; D perhaps matches TRBD2 (6 bases). The CDR3 totals 14 residues. V lost 8 bases and J lost 4, with 14 bases in between. From germline, CDR1 is SNHLY and CDR2 FYNNEI.

This chain connects TRBV9 to TRBJ1-4, with D unresolved. The germline gives CDR1 SGDLS, CDR2 YYNGEE. The V and J ends lost 4 bases and 7 bases respectively, with 17 bases between them. The CDR3 extends over 15 amino acids. Written as DNA, the CDR3 is TGTGCCAGCAGCAGACACCTCCCCGAGGGTGAAAAACTGTTTTTT. Protein product: CASSRHLPEGEKLFF.

V gene TRBV29-1 combines with J gene TRBJ1-1; TRBD1 agrees at 8 bases. The CDR3 length is 14 residues. The V segment lost 6 bases and the J segment 4 bases; nucleotides outside the gene matches: 10. The germline V gene encodes CDR1 SQVTM and CDR2 ANQGSEA. The CDR3 sequence: CSVSTGGLRTEAFF. The CDR3 DNA reads as TGCAGCGTGAGTACAGGGGGTCTTCGCACTGAAGCTTTCTTT.

J is TRBJ1-1 and V is TRBV7-9; no firm D call. V lost 5 bases and J 5 bases, leaving 15 bases between the germline ends. The CDR3 extends over 14 amino acids. In germline, CDR1 is SEHNR, CDR2 FQNEAQ (reference sequence). The CDR3: CASSNGKLGTEAFF. CDR3 coding DNA: TGTGCCAGCAGCAACGGTAAACTAGGGACTGAAGCTTTCTTT.

The CDR3 loop reads CASSQDRQAGVTDTQYF. The CDR3, as DNA: TGTGCCAGCAGCCAAGATCGTCAAGCGGGGGTTACAGATACGCAGTATTTT. This rearrangement joins TRBV14 to TRBJ2-3; 8 bases are a match to TRBD2. The junction had 8 bases not matched to a gene; V was cut back by 0 bases and J by 3 bases. Germline assignment: CDR1 SGHDN and CDR2 FVKESK. This CDR3 contains 17 residues.

V gene TRBV7-9 combines with J gene TRBJ2-5, with D maybe TRBD1 (6 bases). The germline V gene has CDR1 SEHNR and CDR2 FQNEAQ (reference sequence). This CDR3 has 15 amino acids. Trimming removed 1 base from V and 0 bases from J, with 9 bases in between. CDR3 sequence: CASSLGTVYQETQYF. In DNA, the CDR3 is TGTGCCAGCAGCTTAGGGACAGTGTACCAAGAGACCCAGTACTTC.

The genes are TRBV3-1 (or the pseudogene TRBV3-2) and TRBJ1-5; D is uncertain. With 3 bases removed from V and 6 bases from J, the gap between germline ends came to 12 bases. In germline, CDR1 is LGHDT, CDR2 YNNKEL (reference sequence). This CDR3 spans 14 amino acids. In DNA, the CDR3 is TGTGCCAGCAGCCAGAGGGTGGCGGGTCAGCCCCAGCATTTT. Translation: CASSQRVAGQPQHF.

The rearrangement links TRBV19 to TRBJ2-5; 9 bases map to TRBD2. This CDR3 contains 13 residues. In germline, CDR1 is LNHDA, CDR2 SQIVND (reference sequence). J gave up 13 bases and V 8 bases, and 14 bases lay outside the gene matches. The chain's CDR3 is CASGSAGAGGSYF. Here the CDR3 DNA reads TGTGCCAGTGGATCAGCGGGAGCGGGGGGCTCGTACTTC.

This chain connects TRBV25-1 to TRBJ2-3; 8 bases are a match to TRBD2. V lost 3 bases and J lost 5; bases outside the gene matches: 10. The germline V gene encodes CDR1 MGHDK and CDR2 SYGVNS. This CDR3 has 16 residues. The CDR3 region is CASSEGVAGGLDTQYF. In DNA form, the CDR3 reads TGTGCCAGCAGTGAGGGTGTGGCGGGAGGATTAGATACGCAGTATTTT.

V is TRBV14 and J is TRBJ1-1, with D tentatively TRBD1 (5 bases). Looked up from germline, CDR1 is SGHDN and CDR2 is FVKESK. The V end lost 4 bases, the J end lost 4 bases, and 13 bases lay between the germline ends. The CDR3 loop spans 14 amino acids. CDR3 sequence reads: CASSLRRRGTEAFF. DNA for the CDR3: TGTGCCAGCAGCCTTCGCAGGAGGGGCACTGAAGCTTTCTTT.

This chain joins TRBV12-3 or TRBV12-4 and TRBJ1-2; D is ambiguous. Trimming cost V 6 bases and J 8 bases, with 10 bases left between them. This CDR3 spans 11 amino acids. CDR3 nucleotide sequence: TGTGCCAGCAGCTCTGAAGGGGGCTACACCTTC. Translated: CASSSEGGYTF.

The chain has TRBV6-5 and TRBJ1-6, with 10 bases identical to TRBD1. CDR3 size: 14 residues. V lost 6 bases and J lost 7; bases outside the gene matches: 3. Germline assignment: CDR1 MNHEY and CDR2 SVGAGI. The CDR3 DNA follows: TGTGCCAGCAGCCAGGACAGGGGGAATTCACCCCTCCACTTT. This encodes CASSQDRGNSPLHF.

This clone appeared a few times. This rearrangement joins TRBV5-1 to TRBJ2-3; D ambiguous. The CDR3 is made up of 12 amino acids. The germline V gene encodes CDR1 SGHRS and CDR2 YFSETQ. V lost 4 bases to trimming and J lost 3 bases, with 6 bases between them. For the CDR3, the DNA is TGCGCCAGCAGCCCCGCGACAGATACGCAGTATTTT. Translating it yields CASSPATDTQYF.

The chain has TRBV30 and TRBJ1-5; a possible D gene is TRBD1 (6 bases). V lost 2 bases and J 4 bases, leaving 24 bases between the germline ends. The CDR3 is 18 amino acids. The germline V gene encodes CDR1 GTSNPN and CDR2 SVGIG (reference sequence). Here the CDR3 reads CAWSSDKGQKAFNQPQHF. The DNA for the CDR3 is TGTGCCTGGAGTTCTGATAAGGGACAAAAGGCCTTTAATCAGCCCCAGCATTTT.

V is TRBV19 and J is TRBJ1-2; maybe TRBD1 (5 bases). The V and J ends lost 6 bases and 3 bases respectively, with 14 bases between them. Germline V gives CDR1 LNHDA, CDR2 SQIVND (reference sequence). The CDR3 spans 14 residues. Written as DNA, the CDR3 is TGTGCCAGTAGGCCAGGGTCTTCGGACTATGGCTACACCTTC. It translates to CASRPGSSDYGYTF.

The genes are TRBV10-3 and TRBJ2-5, with D uncertain. V lost 1 base and J 0 bases, leaving 3 bases between the germline ends. The CDR3 is made up of 13 amino acids. Germline assignment: CDR1 ENHRY and CDR2 SYGVKD. Written as DNA, the CDR3 is TGTGCCATCAGTGAGTTAAACCAAGAGACCCAGTACTTC. Protein sequence: CAISELNQETQYF.

The chain uses TRBV7-2 and TRBJ1-1; TRBD1 might be the D (6 bases). CDR3 length equals 14 residues. V gave up 1 base and J gave up 1 base, with 7 bases separating them. Germline V CDR1 and CDR2: SGHTA, FQGNSA. In nucleotides, the CDR3 is TGTGCCAGCAGCTTAGTACAGGGGAACACTGAAGCTTTCTTT. Translation: CASSLVQGNTEAFF.

This clone was seen a single time. This chain joins TRBV7-6 and TRBJ1-4; D unresolved. The CDR3 is 16 residues long. Germline V gene data show CDR1 as SGHVS and CDR2 as FNYEAQ. V was clipped by 1 base and J by 5 bases, with 14 bases between them. The CDR3 loop reads CASSLGGGLINEKLFF. The CDR3 DNA follows: TGTGCCAGCAGCTTAGGGGGAGGACTGATAAATGAAAAACTGTTTTTT.

The rearrangement links TRBV27 to TRBJ1-1; 8 nucleotides match TRBD1. This CDR3 contains 15 residues. With 10 bases clipped from V and 5 bases from J, the junction kept 15 bases outside the gene matches. Germline V CDR1 and CDR2: MNHEY, SMNVEV (reference sequence). This chain's CDR3 is CAILARQGSSTEAFF. CDR3 DNA sequence: TGTGCCATCTTAGCCCGACAGGGGTCTTCGACTGAAGCTTTCTTT.

For the CDR3, the DNA is TGTGCCAGCAGCCAGTTAGCGGGGGGGCGGGATACGCAGTATTTT. Translated, it gives CASSQLAGGRDTQYF. The rearrangement uses TRBV3-1 (or the pseudogene TRBV3-2) and TRBJ2-3; 11 nucleotides match TRBD2. In germline, CDR1 is LGHDT, CDR2 YNNKEL (reference sequence). V gave up 3 bases and J gave up 6 bases; unmatched junction bases: 5. The CDR3 has 15 residues.

This rearrangement joins TRBV3-1 (or the pseudogene TRBV3-2) to TRBJ1-4; D is unresolved. CDR1 and CDR2 from the germline V gene are LGHDT and YNNKEL (reference sequence). V was trimmed by 5 bases and J by 6 bases, leaving 10 bases between them. The CDR3 sequence is 13 residues long. DNA for the CDR3: TGTGCCAGCAGCGAAAGACTCGATGAAAAACTGTTTTTT. It specifies CASSERLDEKLFF.

The chain employs TRBV6-5 and TRBJ2-7, with 13 bases aligning to TRBD2. The CDR3 totals 15 residues. Germline values: CDR1 MNHEY, CDR2 SVGAGI. The junction had 5 bases not matched to a gene; V was cut back by 6 bases and J by 3 bases. The CDR3 DNA is TGTGCCAGCAGGAGTGGGACTAGCGGGAACTACGAGCAGTACTTC. Protein: CASRSGTSGNYEQYF.

This rearrangement joins TRBV11-2 to TRBJ2-3; 9 bases align to TRBD2. Per germline, CDR1 SGHAT and CDR2 FQNNGV. The CDR3 runs to 17 residues. The ends lost 7 bases at V and 1 base at J; junction bases unmatched: 12. The CDR3 reads CASINPRGGGGTDTQYF. DNA for the CDR3: TGTGCCAGCATTAACCCCCGGGGCGGGGGGGGCACAGATACGCAGTATTTT.